The rows below give T cell receptor beta chains drawn from one sample of a study of OX40 agonist ivuxolimab in advanced cancers. Some clones are missing from TCRdb's copy, which holds only in-frame ones; the method was immunoSEQ multiplex PCR. The table lists 55,000 to 70,000 clones, roughly 88% of them singletons, with approximately 2.4% in the top ten. The sequencing here drew on CD4+ or CD8+ T cells sorted from blood, taken in a trial of the OX40 agonist ivuxolimab. The origin of the receptors is an adult with an advanced solid tumor such as melanoma, head and neck, liver or kidney cancer. CDR3s include the opening cysteine and the closing phenylalanine or tryptophan. The D gene is left open where the match is weak. A row's size may be missing; if present it is once, few, many or a size class.

clone size,J gene,V gene,D gene,CDR3 protein,CDR3 DNA
NA,TRBJ1-6,TRBV4-3,TRBD1,CASSQDGTGNSPLHF,TGCGCCAGCAGCCAAGACGGGACAGGGAATTCACCCCTCCACTTT
NA,TRBJ2-2,TRBV27,TRBD2,CASSSGLAGGPGGELFF,TGTGCCAGCAGTTCGGGACTAGCGGGGGGGCCTGGCGGGGAGCTGTTTTTT
NA,TRBJ2-2,TRBV6-5,NA,CASSYARGNTGELFF,TGTGCCAGCAGTTACGCCAGGGGGAACACCGGGGAGCTGTTTTTT
NA,TRBJ2-7,TRBV2,TRBD1,CASSEGATGTGTYEQYF,TGTGCCAGCAGTGAAGGGGCGACCGGGACAGGGACCTACGAGCAGTACTTC
once,TRBJ1-5,TRBV6-1,NA,CASSESSSGINQPQHF,TGTGCCAGCAGTGAATCTTCGTCCGGGATCAATCAGCCCCAGCATTTT
NA,TRBJ2-2,TRBV9,TRBD1,CASSRTTGTPTNTGELFF,TGTGCCAGCAGCCGAACGACAGGGACCCCTACGAACACCGGGGAGCTGTTTTTT
NA,TRBJ2-7,TRBV29-1,NA,CSVGETYEQYF,TGCAGCGTCGGCGAAACCTACGAGCAGTACTTC
NA,TRBJ2-1,TRBV2,NA,CASRGTAIYNEQFF,TGTGCCAGCAGAGGGACGGCAATCTACAATGAGCAGTTCTTC
NA,TRBJ2-7,TRBV7-9,NA,CASSLVRGISYEQYF,TGTGCCAGCAGCTTAGTCCGCGGCATCTCCTACGAGCAGTACTTC
NA,TRBJ2-5,TRBV6-5,NA,CASSPQQGGRETQYF,TGTGCCAGCAGTCCCCAACAGGGGGGGCGGGAGACCCAGTACTTC
NA,TRBJ1-6,TRBV12-5,NA,CASGLSGGNSPLHF,TGTGCTAGTGGTTTGAGTGGAGGTAATTCACCCCTCCACTTT
NA,TRBJ1-4,TRBV18,NA,CASSGREKLFF,TGTGCCAGCTCAGGGCGTGAAAAACTGTTTTTT
NA,TRBJ2-5,TRBV29-1,NA,CSVGLQETQYF,TGCAGCGTTGGACTGCAAGAGACCCAGTACTTC
NA,TRBJ2-7,TRBV7-6,NA,CASSLAGVRNEQYF,TGTGCCAGCAGCTTAGCGGGGGTAAGAAACGAGCAGTACTTC
NA,TRBJ1-1,TRBV28,NA,CASSPRGGNTEAFF,TGTGCCAGCAGTCCCCGAGGGGGAAACACTGAAGCTTTCTTT
few,TRBJ1-2,TRBV5-1,NA,CASSLALNDGYTF,TGCGCCAGCAGCTTGGCCCTAAATGATGGCTACACCTTC
NA,TRBJ2-7,TRBV6-5,NA,CASKQSHYEQYF,TGTGCCAGCAAACAGAGTCACTACGAGCAGTACTTC
NA,TRBJ1-3,TRBV7-8,NA,CASSLALRGSSGNTIYF,TGTGCCAGCAGCTTAGCCCTACGGGGTTCCTCTGGAAACACCATATATTTT
NA,TRBJ2-6,TRBV12-5,NA,CASGSGVAGANVLTF,TGTGCTAGTGGTTCCGGAGTCGCTGGGGCCAACGTCCTGACTTTC
NA,TRBJ1-3,TRBV5-1,NA,CASSLMGAGSGNTIYF,TGCGCCAGCAGCTTGATGGGGGCAGGCTCTGGAAACACCATATATTTT
NA,TRBJ2-2,TRBV7-8,NA,CASSLGPQSYTGELFF,TGTGCCAGCAGCTTAGGGCCCCAGAGCTACACCGGGGAGCTGTTTTTT
NA,TRBJ1-1,TRBV7-2,TRBD1,CASSLVQGATEAFF,TGTGCCAGCAGCTTAGTGCAGGGGGCGACTGAAGCTTTCTTT
once,TRBJ2-2,TRBV5-1,NA,CASSLSPLRGTGELFF,TGCGCCAGCAGCTTGTCACCCCTTCGTGGTACCGGGGAGCTGTTTTTT
NA,TRBJ1-6,TRBV15,TRBD1,CATSPGLDRGNSPLHF,TGTGCCACCAGCCCCGGCCTGGACAGGGGAAATTCACCCCTCCACTTT
NA,TRBJ1-2,TRBV4-1,NA,CASSQETARHYGYTF,TGCGCCAGCAGCCAAGAGACAGCGAGGCACTATGGCTACACCTTC
few,TRBJ1-1,TRBV13,TRBD1,CASSRTGLNTEAFF,TGTGCCAGCAGCCGGACAGGTTTGAACACTGAAGCTTTCTTT
NA,TRBJ1-6,TRBV2,NA,CASTGVGGNSPLHF,TGTGCCAGCACGGGGGTGGGGGGAAATTCACCCCTCCACTTT
once,TRBJ1-5,TRBV19,NA,CASSIDSGYPRDQPQHF,TGTGCCAGTAGTATAGATTCTGGCTACCCCAGGGATCAGCCCCAGCATTTT
NA,TRBJ2-1,TRBV19,NA,CASTTRNNEQFF,TGTGCCAGTACCACTAGGAACAATGAGCAGTTCTTC